A few counts support the clone carrying this T cell receptor beta chain. Its antigen is undetermined. TCRdb fed the 5' RACE reads into MiXCR, producing one record per CDR3 protein. The top ten clones hold more than 3% of a sample with about 260,000 distinct CDR3 sequences, approximately 7% of them seen once. This CDR3 has 15 amino acids. The ends lost 8 bases at V and 0 bases at J; junction bases unmatched: 10. Looked up from germline, CDR1 is SQVTM and CDR2 is ANQGSEA. The sample is drawn from a study of identical twins. Notes on the study in general: Within beta out-of-frame sequences, the excess sharing observed between twins was weaker.

These records were also assigned to another study, of yellow fever vaccine responses in identical twins.

This chain links TRBV29-1 with TRBJ2-3; 8 bases align to TRBD2. The specimen sequenced was memory (CD45RO+) T cells sorted from blood. The receptor was isolated from a woman in her late teens or twenties in good health. CDR3 sequence reads: CSTGGAIHSTDTQYF. The CDR3 nucleotides read TGCAGCACCGGGGGGGCCATCCATAGCACAGATACGCAGTATTTT.